The rows below give T cell receptor beta chains drawn from one sample of a study of blood T cell repertoires in COVID-19. Sequencing used immunoSEQ multiplex PCR; TCRdb keeps in-frame clones, though not all of them. The sample contains about 160,000 clones, roughly 80% of which appear only once. The source material was peripheral blood. Every receptor here comes from a man between 65 and 79 years old with acute or convalescent COVID-19. The conserved cysteine and the conserved F or W are not part of the CDR3 here.

v_call cdr3_aa
TRBV6-5 ASSRQGRPQH
TRBV6-1 ASSEALAGSYEQY
TRBV18 ASAFAGTGADEQY
TRBV7-9 ASSSTRGGTDTQY
TRBV6-4 ASSPLAGVRNEQF
TRBV10-3 AISESGGSYEQY
TRBV7-2 ASSQREGTGAYNEQF
TRBV28 ASSSGGLVQDTQY
TRBV28 ASSRPGQGAEEQY
TRBV19 ASRRVGAGTDTQY
TRBV28 ASSSTVPSNQPQH
TRBV11-3 ASSLATGPGEKLF
TRBV6-2/TRBV6-3 ASSLQGAGYT
TRBV18 ASSQAGRGLNEQF
TRBV5-1 ASSLEGDGGQPQH
TRBV7-9 ASSTNRGGVGYGYT
TRBV18 ASSQRASTGPVLGTEAF
TRBV6-2/TRBV6-3 ASSYSVSGGRDTQY
TRBV12-3/TRBV12-4 ASSPGQGAGYT
TRBV30 ACSDRFPSYEQY
TRBV19 ASSIHLAGGLNEQF
TRBV11-2 ASSKTGWANEKLF
TRBV21-1 ASSKADRAGGPYNEQF
TRBV29-1 SVGQGGYEQY
TRBV6-4 ASSGQVGSYNEQF
TRBV9 ASSVPAASATQY
TRBV5-1 ASSLDLRNTEAF
TRBV29-1 SVRSGILRVNEQF
TRBV5-6 ASSLVSALSYNEQF
TRBV5-1 ASSLVGGDQPQH
TRBV4-3 ASSQDGGMYYNEQF
TRBV7-9 ASSLELNTEAF
TRBV28 ASSLVGQQETQY
TRBV5-5 ASSLAPAGNSPLH
TRBV27 ASSLAGGTYNSPLH
TRBV11-2 ASSPGQLAYEQY
TRBV6-5 ASSYNRVEAF
TRBV7-2 ASSSDSTSGTDTQY
TRBV30 ASMEAWDYGYT
TRBV6-6 ASSPNSSGGSSYEQY
TRBV19 ASRAAGGSTGELF
TRBV28 ASSQGTSGHNEQF
TRBV29-1 SVSRGVRDEQF
TRBV24-1 ATSDPDRYQETQY
TRBV9 ASSVGTGSRVSSYNEQF
TRBV5-4 ASSLETGSYEQY
TRBV7-7 ASSLGNRGGTNYGYT
TRBV11-3 ASSPRDIAGNTIY
TRBV29-1 SVRQIAGWETQY
TRBV5-8 ASSKKGGDQETQY
TRBV7-3 ASSPRLAGGTDTQY
TRBV11-1 ASSPTGGDDEQY
TRBV6-4 ASSEGQGTDTQY
TRBV6-1 ASSETTGIRVNTEAF
TRBV10-3 AISGLSGGGYNEQF
TRBV4-1 ASSQGEGRPSYEQY
TRBV14 ASSHTGQGIAGELF
TRBV6-1 ASSLQGANGYT
TRBV18 ASSPPGTNEQY